This T cell receptor (beta chain) was observed in a study of control samples from healthy donors and cancer patients. The CDR3 extends over 15 amino acids. Trimming shortened V by 1 base and J by 3 bases, and 12 bases separated the two germline ends. In germline, CDR1 is SGHAT, CDR2 FQNNGV. TCRdb keeps only in-frame clones here, not all; method: immunoSEQ multiplex PCR. This table holds around 12,000 clones, about 92% found once. The source of this sequence is a man older than 75 with lung cancer. The source material was PBMCs. The chain has TRBV11-2 and TRBJ1-1, with D perhaps matching TRBD1 (5 bases). CDR3 loop: CASSLGPQGYTEAFF. Written as DNA, the CDR3 is TGTGCCAGCAGCTTAGGGCCGCAGGGTTACACTGAAGCTTTCTTT.